A single sample gave rise to the 26 T cell receptor beta chains below, sequenced in a study of cytomegalovirus exposure and HLA in healthy donors. PCR was performed using 60 Vbeta and 13 Jbeta primers. Using immunoSEQ multiplex PCR, the repertoire was profiled, and TCRdb retains in-frame clones only, with some absent. The data hold a few hundred thousand clones, with 85% to 95% observed a single time. The sequencing sample was made of PBMCs. The receptors were sampled from a girl aged 2 to 10 in good health and CMV-seronegative.

This clone was found once. V is TRBV6-6 and J is TRBJ2-7; 8 bases are a match to TRBD2. This CDR3 contains 14 residues. After removal of 4 bases from V and 3 bases from J, the junction contained 5 bases not matched to a gene. CDR1 is MNHNY, CDR2 SVGAGI, per germline (reference sequence). The CDR3 DNA reads TGTGCCAGCAGTTTCTTGCGGGGGGACTACGAGCAGTACTTC. This encodes CASSFLRGDYEQYF.

The chain combines TRBV9 with TRBJ1-2; D perhaps matches TRBD1 (6 bases). The CDR3 has 13 residues. V was cut by 0 bases and J by 4 bases, with 7 bases left in between. CDR1 SGDLS and CDR2 YYNGEE come from the germline V gene. CDR3 sequence: CASSVETGYGYTF. CDR3 nucleotides: TGTGCCAGCAGCGTAGAGACAGGCTATGGCTACACCTTC.

V and J are TRBV11-2 and TRBJ1-1, with 11 nucleotides matching TRBD1. This CDR3 comprises 15 residues. The germline gives CDR1 SGHAT, CDR2 FQNNGV. After removal of 2 bases from V and 4 bases from J, the junction contained 3 bases not matched to a gene. The CDR3 DNA is TGTGCCAGCAGCTTAATAGGGACAGGGGGCACTGAAGCTTTCTTT. This gives the protein CASSLIGTGGTEAFF.

A few counts support this clone. The genes are TRBV27 and TRBJ2-1, with TRBD2 matching 7 bases. The CDR3 has 15 amino acids. Germline V CDR1 and CDR2: MNHEY, SMNVEV (reference sequence). V was pared by 6 bases and J by 4 bases, with 9 bases of the junction left unmatched. In DNA form, the CDR3 reads TGTGCCAGCAGCCGAACTAGCGATCCATACAATGAGCAGTTCTTC. Protein sequence: CASSRTSDPYNEQFF.

The rearrangement uses TRBV7-2 and TRBJ1-1, with D maybe TRBD1 (5 bases). Germline CDR1 is SGHTA and CDR2 is FQGNSA. V gave up 5 bases and J gave up 3 bases, with 13 bases separating them. CDR3 length equals 14 residues. The DNA for the CDR3 is TGTGCCAGCAGCCGGACGTGGGGGGACACTGAAGCTTTCTTT. It encodes CASSRTWGDTEAFF.

The gene calls are TRBV14 and TRBJ1-1, with 9 bases that match TRBD1. The trim removed 0 bases at V and 9 bases at J, leaving 5 bases unmatched. CDR1 SGHDN and CDR2 FVKESK come from the germline V gene. The length of the CDR3 is 14 residues. CDR3 DNA: TGTGCCAGCAGCCAAGATCCCGGGACAGGGAAAGCTTTCTTT. It specifies CASSQDPGTGKAFF.

The chain joins TRBV15 to TRBJ1-2; D may be TRBD1 (5 bases). The CDR3 runs to 14 residues. V was trimmed by 5 bases and J by 4 bases, leaving 14 bases between them. Germline values: CDR1 LNHNV, CDR2 YYDKDF (reference sequence). The CDR3 reads CATSSPGGSYGYTF. Here the CDR3 DNA reads TGTGCCACCAGCTCCCCCGGGGGAAGCTATGGCTACACCTTC.

The genes are TRBV9 and TRBJ2-3; D is perhaps TRBD1 (5 bases). Germline loops: CDR1 SGDLS, CDR2 YYNGEE. With 4 bases removed from V and 5 bases from J, the gap between germline ends came to 17 bases. This CDR3 is built from 15 residues. CDR3 DNA sequence: TGTGCCAGCAGCCCCCGGGCAGGGATTGTAGATACGCAGTATTTT. It is translated as CASSPRAGIVDTQYF.

This sequence joins TRBV6-5 and TRBJ1-2; D gene ambiguous. The germline V and J ends were trimmed by 5 bases and 7 bases, with 11 bases remaining between them. Germline V gene lookup returns CDR1 MNHEY and CDR2 SVGAGI. There are 12 residues in the CDR3. CDR3 sequence: CASSNPRGGYTF. As DNA, the CDR3 is TGTGCCAGCAGTAACCCCCGGGGTGGCTACACCTTC.

This sequence joins TRBV2 and TRBJ2-7; TRBD1 matches 8 bases. The V segment lost 10 bases and the J segment 2 bases; nucleotides outside the gene matches: 10. This CDR3 spans 14 amino acids. CDR1 and CDR2 from the germline V gene are SNHLY and FYNNEI. CDR3 sequence: CAIILRQGTYEQYF. DNA of the CDR3: TGTGCCATCATACTCAGACAGGGGACCTACGAGCAGTACTTC. The variable domain in full, with the rest retrieved from reference TRBV2 and TRBJ2-7, is EPEVTQTPSHQVTQMGQEVILRCVPISNHLYFYWYRQILGQKVEFLVSFYNNEISEKSEIFDDQFSVERPDGSNFTLKIRSTKLEDSAMYFCAIILRQGTYEQYFGPGTRLTVT.

The chain joins TRBV28 to TRBJ2-5; 8 nucleotides align to TRBD2. With 5 bases clipped from V and 5 bases from J, the junction kept 10 bases outside the gene matches. Per the germline V gene, CDR1 is MDHEN and CDR2 is SYDVKM. CDR3 length: 15 residues. The CDR3 DNA reads as TGTGCCAGCAGTGATAGCGGGGTATTTCGGGAGACCCAGTACTTC. It yields the protein CASSDSGVFRETQYF.

This clone was picked up a small number of times. V gene TRBV6-5 combines with J gene TRBJ1-1; D ambiguous. Trimming cost V 2 bases and J 1 base, with 11 bases left between them. The CDR3 has 15 amino acids. Germline CDR1 MNHEY, CDR2 SVGAGI. In DNA form, the CDR3 reads TGTGCCAGCAGTTACCAAACATCTGCGAACACTGAAGCTTTCTTT. Translation: CASSYQTSANTEAFF.

The V call is TRBV4-1, the J call TRBJ2-1; maybe TRBD2 (6 bases). There are 14 residues in the CDR3. CDR1 MGHRA and CDR2 YSYEKL come from the germline V gene. The V gene lost 1 base and the J gene lost 8 bases, with 12 bases spanning the gap. The CDR3 region has the DNA TGCGCCAGCAGCCAAGCGGAGGGCGGGGATGAGCAGTTCTTC. This translates into CASSQAEGGDEQFF.

This chain links TRBV20-1 with TRBJ1-4, with unresolved D. The CDR3 runs to 11 residues. Germline V gene sequence: CDR1 DFQATT, CDR2 SNEGSKA (reference sequence). V lost 1 base and J lost 8, with 5 bases in between. DNA for the CDR3: TGCAGTGCTAGAGGGCGGGAAAAACTGTTTTTT. This encodes CSARGREKLFF.

The chain carries TRBV28 and TRBJ2-1; TRBD1 aligns across 8 bases. Germline V gene data show CDR1 as MDHEN and CDR2 as SYDVKM. V lost 6 bases, J lost 4 bases, and 5 bases stayed unmatched. This CDR3 is built from 14 residues. The CDR3: CASRDQGAYNEQFF. Written as DNA, the CDR3 is TGTGCCAGCAGGGATCAGGGGGCGTACAATGAGCAGTTCTTC.

This clone has a single count. The CDR3 protein is CASSNPDYYEQYF. The CDR3 nucleotides are TGTGCCAGCTCAAATCCGGACTATTACGAGCAGTACTTC. This sequence joins TRBV18 and TRBJ2-7, with TRBD2 as a possible D gene (6 bases). CDR3 length: 13 amino acids. V was shortened by 5 bases and J by 4 bases, with 12 bases between the two germline ends. The V gene's germline CDR1 is KGHSH and CDR2 LQKENI. Supplemented by reference TRBV18 and TRBJ2-7, the full variable domain reads NAGVMQNPRHLVRRRGQEARLRCSPMKGHSHVYWYRQLPEEGLKFMVYLQKENIIDESGMPKERFSAEFPKEGPSILRIQQVVRGDSAAYFCASSNPDYYEQYFGPGTRLTVT.

The chain has TRBV2 and TRBJ2-5; TRBD1 aligns across 9 bases. CDR3 length: 19 residues. Germline V gene data show CDR1 as SNHLY and CDR2 as FYNNEI. Trimming removed 6 bases from V and 2 bases from J; junction bases left unmatched: 19. Written as DNA, the CDR3 is TGTGCCAGCAGGGGTGGACAGGGGACATTCCGAGATCTACAAGAGACCCAGTACTTC. It translates to CASRGGQGTFRDLQETQYF.

The chain joins TRBV5-4 to TRBJ2-7; 12 bases match TRBD2. This CDR3 is built from 15 residues. V dropped 4 bases and J dropped 4; count of bases not matched to a gene: 6. CDR1 SGHNT and CDR2 YYREEE come from the germline V gene (reference sequence). The CDR3 loop reads CASSGAGTSGYEQYF. The CDR3, as DNA: TGTGCCAGCAGCGGCGCCGGGACTAGCGGGTACGAGCAGTACTTC. Together with reference TRBV5-4 and TRBJ2-7, the CDR3 gives the full variable domain: ETGVTQSPTHLIKTRGQQVTLRCSSQSGHNTVSWYQQALGQGPQFIFQYYREEENGRGNFPPRFSGLQFPNYSSELNVNALELDDSALYLCASSGAGTSGYEQYFGPGTRLTVT.

The CDR3 DNA is TGTGCCAGCAGTGATTCCAGGGGGGAGATTTACACTGAAGCTTTCTTT. Its translation: CASSDSRGEIYTEAFF. V gene TRBV2 combines with J gene TRBJ1-1, with 7 bases fitting TRBD1. The V gene end was trimmed by 3 bases and the J gene end by 3 bases; junction bases not matched to a gene: 10. There are 16 residues in the CDR3. Germline V CDR1 and CDR2: SNHLY, FYNNEI.

In this sample, this clone turned up once. V is TRBV6-1 and J is TRBJ1-2; TRBD1 is a possible D gene (6 bases). V lost 3 bases, J lost 0 bases, and 8 bases lay in between. Germline CDR1 reads MNHNS; CDR2 reads SASEGT. CDR3 length: 14 residues. CDR3 DNA: TGTGCCAGCAGTGACGGACAGTCTAACTATGGCTACACCTTC. This gives the protein CASSDGQSNYGYTF.

The rearrangement links TRBV7-6 to TRBJ2-7; TRBD1 matches 8 bases. This CDR3 contains 15 residues. Germline V lookup: CDR1 SGHVS, CDR2 FNYEAQ. After removal of 1 base from V and 0 bases from J, the junction contained 2 bases not matched to a gene. CDR3 sequence: CASSLGTGSSYEQYF. CDR3 nucleotide sequence: TGTGCCAGCAGCTTAGGGACAGGGAGCTCCTACGAGCAGTACTTC.

The chain is built from TRBV29-1 and TRBJ1-1; unclear D gene. Germline CDR1 is SQVTM and CDR2 is ANQGSEA. CDR3 size: 14 residues. The V end was cut by 0 bases, the J end by 2 bases, with 10 bases between. CDR3 loop: CSVEDQAANTEAFF. CDR3 bases: TGCAGCGTTGAAGATCAAGCGGCAAACACTGAAGCTTTCTTT.

The chain is built from TRBV5-4 and TRBJ2-2, with TRBD2 matching over 13 bases. This CDR3 is 16 amino acids long. V shed 7 bases, J shed 2 bases, and the junction held 5 bases outside the gene matches. CDR1 and CDR2 from the germline V gene are SGHNT and YYREEE (reference sequence). The CDR3 region has the DNA TGTGCCAGCCGCGGGACTAGCGGGACAAACACCGGGGAGCTGTTTTTT. Amino acids: CASRGTSGTNTGELFF.

This clone was seen a few times. V usage is TRBV6-6 and J usage is TRBJ2-7, with 11 bases that match TRBD2. CDR1 is MNHNY, CDR2 SVGAGI, per germline (reference sequence). V gave up 9 bases and J gave up 3 bases; unmatched junction bases: 10. The CDR3 consists of 15 residues. CDR3 coding DNA: TGTGCCAGTAATGATTGGGGGACTAGCGGCTACGAGCAGTACTTC. Its translation is CASNDWGTSGYEQYF.

The chain uses TRBV4-2 and TRBJ2-1; 11 bases map to TRBD2. The CDR3 consists of 15 residues. The J segment lost 2 bases and the V segment lost 5 bases, leaving 2 bases of the junction unmatched. Germline V lookup: CDR1 LGHNA, CDR2 YNFKEQ. The CDR3 DNA is TGTGCCAGCAGCTATAGCGGGGGGGCCTACAATGAGCAGTTCTTC. As protein: CASSYSGGAYNEQFF.

V usage is TRBV10-2 and J usage is TRBJ2-7; 7 bases are a match to TRBD1. Per the germline V gene, CDR1 is WSHSY and CDR2 is SAAADI. The CDR3 is 12 residues long. V shed 6 bases and J 4 bases; nucleotides not matched to a gene: 3. This CDR3 is CASRDRFYEQYF. In DNA form, the CDR3 reads TGCGCCAGCAGGGACAGGTTTTACGAGCAGTACTTC.